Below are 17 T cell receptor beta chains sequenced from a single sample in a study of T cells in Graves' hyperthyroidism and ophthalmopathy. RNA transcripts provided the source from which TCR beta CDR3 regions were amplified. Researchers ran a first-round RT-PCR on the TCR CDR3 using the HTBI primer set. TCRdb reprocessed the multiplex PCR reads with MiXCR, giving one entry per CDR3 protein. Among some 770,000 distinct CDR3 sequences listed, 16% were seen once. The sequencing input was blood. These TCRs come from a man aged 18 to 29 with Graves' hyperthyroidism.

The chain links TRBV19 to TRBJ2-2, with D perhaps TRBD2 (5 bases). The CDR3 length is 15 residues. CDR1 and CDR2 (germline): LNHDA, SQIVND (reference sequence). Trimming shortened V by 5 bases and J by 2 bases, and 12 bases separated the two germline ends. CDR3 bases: TGTGCCAGTAGTGTCCTCCTAGCTAACACCGGGGAGCTGTTTTTT. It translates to CASSVLLANTGELFF.

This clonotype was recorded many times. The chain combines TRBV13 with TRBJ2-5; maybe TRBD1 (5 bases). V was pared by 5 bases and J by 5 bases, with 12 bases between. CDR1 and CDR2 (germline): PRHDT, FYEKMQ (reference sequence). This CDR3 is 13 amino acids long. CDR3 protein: CASSPRTSETQYF. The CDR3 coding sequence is TGTGCCAGCAGCCCCCGGACAAGCGAGACCCAGTACTTC.

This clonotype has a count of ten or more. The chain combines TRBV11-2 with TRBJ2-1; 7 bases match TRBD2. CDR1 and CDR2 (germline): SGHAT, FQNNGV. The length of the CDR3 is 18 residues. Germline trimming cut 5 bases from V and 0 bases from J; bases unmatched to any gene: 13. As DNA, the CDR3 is TGTGCCAGCAGCCCCCACCGCGTTCGCGGGAGCTCCTACAATGAGCAGTTCTTC. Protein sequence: CASSPHRVRGSSYNEQFF.

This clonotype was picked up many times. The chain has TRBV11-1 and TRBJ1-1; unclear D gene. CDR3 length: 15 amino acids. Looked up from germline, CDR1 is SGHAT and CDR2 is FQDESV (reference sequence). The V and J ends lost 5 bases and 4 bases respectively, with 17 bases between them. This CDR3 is CASSDRVPGGTEAFF. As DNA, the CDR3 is TGTGCCAGCAGCGATCGGGTTCCGGGAGGCACTGAAGCTTTCTTT.

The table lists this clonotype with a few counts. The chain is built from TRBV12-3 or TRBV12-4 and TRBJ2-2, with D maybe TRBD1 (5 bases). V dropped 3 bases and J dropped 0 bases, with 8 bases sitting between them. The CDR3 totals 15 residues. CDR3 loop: CASSFGRANTGELFF. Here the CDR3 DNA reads TGTGCCAGCAGTTTCGGCAGGGCGAACACCGGGGAGCTGTTTTTT.

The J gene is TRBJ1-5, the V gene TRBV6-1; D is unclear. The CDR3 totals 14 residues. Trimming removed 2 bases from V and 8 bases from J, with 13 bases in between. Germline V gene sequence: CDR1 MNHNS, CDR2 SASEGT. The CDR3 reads CASSEFGSVEPQHF. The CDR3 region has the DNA TGTGCCAGCAGTGAATTCGGTTCTGTCGAGCCCCAGCATTTT.

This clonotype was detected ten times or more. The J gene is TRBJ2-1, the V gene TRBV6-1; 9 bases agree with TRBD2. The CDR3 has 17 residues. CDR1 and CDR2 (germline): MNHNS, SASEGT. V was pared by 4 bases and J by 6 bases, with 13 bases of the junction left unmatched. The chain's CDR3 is CASSVSAGGPLSNEQFF. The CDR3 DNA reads TGTGCCAGCAGTGTTTCAGCGGGGGGACCCCTCAGCAATGAGCAGTTCTTC.

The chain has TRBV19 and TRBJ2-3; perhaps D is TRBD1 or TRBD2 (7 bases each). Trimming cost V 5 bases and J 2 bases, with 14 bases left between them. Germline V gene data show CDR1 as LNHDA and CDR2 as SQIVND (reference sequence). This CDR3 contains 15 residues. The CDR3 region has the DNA TGTGCCAGTAGTCCAGGGGGGGGGACCACAGATACGCAGTATTTT. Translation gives CASSPGGGTTDTQYF.

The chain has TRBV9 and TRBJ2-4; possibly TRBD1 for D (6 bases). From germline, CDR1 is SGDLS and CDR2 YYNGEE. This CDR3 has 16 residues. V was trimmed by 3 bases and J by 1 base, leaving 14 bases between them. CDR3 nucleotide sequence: TGTGCCAGCAGCGCCAGGGGAGAGGATGCCAAAAACATTCAGTACTTC. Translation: CASSARGEDAKNIQYF.

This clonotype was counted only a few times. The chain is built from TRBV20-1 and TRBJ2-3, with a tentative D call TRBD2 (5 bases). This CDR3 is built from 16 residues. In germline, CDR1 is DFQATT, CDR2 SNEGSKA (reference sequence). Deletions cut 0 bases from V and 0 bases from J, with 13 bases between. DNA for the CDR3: TGCAGTGCTAGAGATGTAGCGACTCCCAGCACAGATACGCAGTATTTT. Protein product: CSARDVATPSTDTQYF.

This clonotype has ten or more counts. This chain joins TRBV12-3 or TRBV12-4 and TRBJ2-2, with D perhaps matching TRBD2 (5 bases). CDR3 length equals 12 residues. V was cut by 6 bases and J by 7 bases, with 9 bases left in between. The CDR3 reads CASRPRGGELFF. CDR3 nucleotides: TGTGCCAGCAGACCCCGGGGCGGGGAGCTGTTTTTT.

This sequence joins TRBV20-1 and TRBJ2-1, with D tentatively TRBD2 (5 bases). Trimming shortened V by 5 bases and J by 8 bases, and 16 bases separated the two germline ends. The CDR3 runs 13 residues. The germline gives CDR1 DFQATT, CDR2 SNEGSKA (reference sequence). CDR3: CSAVINLAHEQFF. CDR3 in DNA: TGCAGTGCTGTCATAAATCTAGCCCATGAGCAGTTCTTC.

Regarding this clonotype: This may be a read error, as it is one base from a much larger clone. The CDR3 sequence is CASSRTALSTEAFF. The DNA of the CDR3 is TGTGCCAGCAGCAGGACAGCGTTGAGCACTGAAGCTTTCTTT. The rearrangement uses TRBV5-5 and TRBJ1-1; a possible D gene is TRBD1 (6 bases). The germline V gene has CDR1 SGHKS and CDR2 YYEKEE (reference sequence). V was cut by 4 bases and J by 4 bases, with 14 bases left in between. The CDR3 runs 14 residues.

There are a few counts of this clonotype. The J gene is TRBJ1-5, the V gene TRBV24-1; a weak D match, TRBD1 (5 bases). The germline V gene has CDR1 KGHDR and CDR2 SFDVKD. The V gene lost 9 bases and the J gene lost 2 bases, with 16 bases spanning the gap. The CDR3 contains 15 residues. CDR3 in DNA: TGTGCCACCGAAGAAAACGGGACGGGCAATCAGCCCCAGCATTTT. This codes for CATEENGTGNQPQHF.

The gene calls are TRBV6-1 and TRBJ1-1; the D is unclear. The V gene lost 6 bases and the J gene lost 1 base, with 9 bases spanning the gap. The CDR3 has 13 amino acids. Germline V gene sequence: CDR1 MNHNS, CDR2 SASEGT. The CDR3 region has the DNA TGTGCCAGCAGGAAAACCGCGAACACTGAAGCTTTCTTT. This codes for CASRKTANTEAFF.

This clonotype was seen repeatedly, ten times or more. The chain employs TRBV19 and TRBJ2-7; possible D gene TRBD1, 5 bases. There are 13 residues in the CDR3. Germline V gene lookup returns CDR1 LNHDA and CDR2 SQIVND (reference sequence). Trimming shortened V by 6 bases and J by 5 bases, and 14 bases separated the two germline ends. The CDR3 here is CASSLTDLHEQYF. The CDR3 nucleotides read TGTGCCAGTAGCCTGACAGACTTGCACGAGCAGTACTTC.

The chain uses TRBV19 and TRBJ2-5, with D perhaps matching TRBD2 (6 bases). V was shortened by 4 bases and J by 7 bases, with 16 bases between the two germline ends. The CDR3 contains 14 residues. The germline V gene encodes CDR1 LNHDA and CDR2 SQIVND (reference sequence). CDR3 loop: CASSTGGAGGTQYF. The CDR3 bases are TGTGCCAGTAGTACCGGGGGAGCCGGGGGGACCCAGTACTTC.